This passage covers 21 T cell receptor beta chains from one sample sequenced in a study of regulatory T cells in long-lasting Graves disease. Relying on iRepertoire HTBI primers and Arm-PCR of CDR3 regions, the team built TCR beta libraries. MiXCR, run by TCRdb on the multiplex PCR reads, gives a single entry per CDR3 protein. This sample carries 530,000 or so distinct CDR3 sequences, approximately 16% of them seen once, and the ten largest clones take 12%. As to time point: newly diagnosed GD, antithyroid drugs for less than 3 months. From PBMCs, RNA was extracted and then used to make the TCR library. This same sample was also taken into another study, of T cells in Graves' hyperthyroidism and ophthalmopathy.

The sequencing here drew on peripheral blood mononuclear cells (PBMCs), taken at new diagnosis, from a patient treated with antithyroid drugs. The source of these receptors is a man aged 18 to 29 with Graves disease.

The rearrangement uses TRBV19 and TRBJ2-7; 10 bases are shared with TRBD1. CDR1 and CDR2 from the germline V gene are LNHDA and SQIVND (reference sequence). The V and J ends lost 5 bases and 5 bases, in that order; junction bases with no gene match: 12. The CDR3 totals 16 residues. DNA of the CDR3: TGTGCCAGTAGTGTACACCGGGACAGGGGTACTCACGAGCAGTACTTC. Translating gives CASSVHRDRGTHEQYF.

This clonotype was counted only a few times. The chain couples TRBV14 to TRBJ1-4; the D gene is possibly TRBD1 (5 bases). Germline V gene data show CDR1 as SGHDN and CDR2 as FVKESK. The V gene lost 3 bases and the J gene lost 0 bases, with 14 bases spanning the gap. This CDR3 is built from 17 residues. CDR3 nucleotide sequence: TGTGCCAGCAGCCAGCGCCCGGGGGTTGCAACTAATGAAAAACTGTTTTTT. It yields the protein CASSQRPGVATNEKLFF.

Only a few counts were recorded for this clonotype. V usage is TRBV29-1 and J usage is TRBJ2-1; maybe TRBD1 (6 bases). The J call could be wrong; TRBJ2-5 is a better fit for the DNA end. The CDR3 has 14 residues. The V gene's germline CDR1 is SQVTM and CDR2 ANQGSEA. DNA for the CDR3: TGCAGCGTAGCTACAACAGGGAACCAAGAGACCCAGTACTTC. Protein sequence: CSVATTGNQETQYF.

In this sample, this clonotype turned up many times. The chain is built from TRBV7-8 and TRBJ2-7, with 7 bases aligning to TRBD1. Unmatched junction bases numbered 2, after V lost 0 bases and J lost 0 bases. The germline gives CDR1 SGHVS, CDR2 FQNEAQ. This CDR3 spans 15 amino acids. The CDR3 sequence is CASSLARQGSYEQYF. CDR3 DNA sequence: TGTGCCAGCAGCTTAGCTCGACAGGGCTCCTACGAGCAGTACTTC.

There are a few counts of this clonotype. The CDR3: CASSREVGGRFTDTQYF. CDR3 DNA: TGTGCCAGCAGCCGGGAAGTAGGGGGGAGATTCACAGATACGCAGTATTTT. The chain is built from TRBV28 and TRBJ2-3; D tentatively reads TRBD1 or TRBD2 (6 bases each). The V and J ends lost 6 bases and 2 bases respectively, with 21 bases between them. This CDR3 has 17 amino acids. Germline-derived CDR1 and CDR2 are MDHEN and SYDVKM.

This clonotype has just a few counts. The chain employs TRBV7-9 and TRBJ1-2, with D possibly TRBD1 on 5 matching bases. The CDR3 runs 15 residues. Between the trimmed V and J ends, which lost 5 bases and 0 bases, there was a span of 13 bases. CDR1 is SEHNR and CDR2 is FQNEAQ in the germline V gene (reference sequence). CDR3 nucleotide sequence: TGTGCCAGCAGCGGGGAAGGGACCACTAACTATGGCTACACCTTC. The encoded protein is CASSGEGTTNYGYTF.

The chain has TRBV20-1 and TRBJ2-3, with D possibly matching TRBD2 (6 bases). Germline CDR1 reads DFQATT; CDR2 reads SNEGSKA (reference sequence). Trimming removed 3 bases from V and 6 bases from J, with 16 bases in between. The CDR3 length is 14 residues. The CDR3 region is CSARSRGLVDTQYF. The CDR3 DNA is TGCAGTGCTAGGTCGCGGGGTCTCGTGGATACGCAGTATTTT.

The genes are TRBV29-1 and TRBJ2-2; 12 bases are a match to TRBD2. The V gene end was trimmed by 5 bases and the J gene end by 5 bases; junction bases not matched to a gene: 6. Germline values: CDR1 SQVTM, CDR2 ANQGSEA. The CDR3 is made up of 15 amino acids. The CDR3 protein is CSVWASGGATGELFF. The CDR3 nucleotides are TGCAGCGTTTGGGCTAGCGGGGGGGCGACCGGGGAGCTGTTTTTT.

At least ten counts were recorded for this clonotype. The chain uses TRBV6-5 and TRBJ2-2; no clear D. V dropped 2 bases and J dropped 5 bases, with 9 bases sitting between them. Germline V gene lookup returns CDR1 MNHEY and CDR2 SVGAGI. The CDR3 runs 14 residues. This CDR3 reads CASSYVFETGELFF. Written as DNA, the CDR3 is TGTGCCAGCAGTTACGTCTTTGAGACCGGGGAGCTGTTTTTT.

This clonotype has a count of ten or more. This chain's CDR3 is CSVGNRDRAYEQYF. CDR3 in DNA: TGCAGCGTTGGAAATCGGGACAGGGCCTACGAGCAGTACTTC. This rearrangement joins TRBV29-1 to TRBJ2-7, with TRBD1 identical over 9 bases. The J segment lost 2 bases and the V segment lost 4 bases, leaving 6 bases of the junction unmatched. Per the germline V gene, CDR1 is SQVTM and CDR2 is ANQGSEA. This CDR3 is built from 14 residues.

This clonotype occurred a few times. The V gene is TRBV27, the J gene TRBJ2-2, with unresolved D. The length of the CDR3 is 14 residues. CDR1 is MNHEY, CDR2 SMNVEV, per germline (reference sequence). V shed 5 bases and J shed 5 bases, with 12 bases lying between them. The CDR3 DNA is TGTGCCAGCAGTCCCCTGGGTAGGACCGGGGAGCTGTTTTTT. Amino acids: CASSPLGRTGELFF.

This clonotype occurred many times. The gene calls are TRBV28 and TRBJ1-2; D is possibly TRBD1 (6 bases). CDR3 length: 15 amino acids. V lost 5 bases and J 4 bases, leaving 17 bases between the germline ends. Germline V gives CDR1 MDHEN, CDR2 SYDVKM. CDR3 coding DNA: TGTGCCAGCAGTCCACCGACAGGACGCACCTATGGCTACACCTTC. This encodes CASSPPTGRTYGYTF.

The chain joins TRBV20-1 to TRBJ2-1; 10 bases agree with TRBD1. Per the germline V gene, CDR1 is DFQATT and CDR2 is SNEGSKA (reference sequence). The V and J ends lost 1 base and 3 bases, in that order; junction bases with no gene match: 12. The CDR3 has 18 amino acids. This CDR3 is CSARVHLPGQGSYNEQFF. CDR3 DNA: TGCAGTGCTAGAGTTCATCTCCCGGGACAGGGGAGCTACAATGAGCAGTTCTTC.

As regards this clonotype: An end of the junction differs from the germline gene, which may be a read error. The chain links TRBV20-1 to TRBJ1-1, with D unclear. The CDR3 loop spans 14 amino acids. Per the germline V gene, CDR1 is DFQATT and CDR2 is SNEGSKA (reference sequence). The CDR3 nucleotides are TGCAGTGCTAGAGACAGCCGTAGAAACACTGAAGCTTCCTTT. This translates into CSARDSRRNTEASF.

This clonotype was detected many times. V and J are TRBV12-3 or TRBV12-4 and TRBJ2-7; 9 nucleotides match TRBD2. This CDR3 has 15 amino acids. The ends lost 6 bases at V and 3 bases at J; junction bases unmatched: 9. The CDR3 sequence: CASSPPGLAFYEQYF. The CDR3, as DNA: TGTGCCAGCAGCCCACCGGGACTAGCCTTCTACGAGCAGTACTTC.

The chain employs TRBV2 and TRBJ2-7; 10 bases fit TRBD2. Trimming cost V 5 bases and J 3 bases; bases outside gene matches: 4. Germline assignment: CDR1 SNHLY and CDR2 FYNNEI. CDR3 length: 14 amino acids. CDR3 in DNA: TGTGCCAGCAGTCCGACTAGCGGGTTCTACGAGCAGTACTTC. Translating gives CASSPTSGFYEQYF.

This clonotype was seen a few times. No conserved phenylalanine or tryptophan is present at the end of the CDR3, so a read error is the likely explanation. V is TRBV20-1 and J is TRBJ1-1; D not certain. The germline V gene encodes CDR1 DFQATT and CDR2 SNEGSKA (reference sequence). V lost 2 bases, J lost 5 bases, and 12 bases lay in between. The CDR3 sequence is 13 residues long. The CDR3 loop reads CSARSDQLTEAFS. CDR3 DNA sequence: TGCAGTGCTAGATCTGACCAGTTGACTGAAGCTTTCTCT.

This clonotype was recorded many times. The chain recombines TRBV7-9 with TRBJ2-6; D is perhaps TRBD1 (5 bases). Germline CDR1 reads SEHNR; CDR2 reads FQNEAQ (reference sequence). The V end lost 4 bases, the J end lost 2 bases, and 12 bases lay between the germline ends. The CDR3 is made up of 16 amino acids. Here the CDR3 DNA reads TGTGCCAGCAGCTCCCAGGGAAGGGCTGGGGCCAACGTCCTGACTTTC. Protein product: CASSSQGRAGANVLTF.

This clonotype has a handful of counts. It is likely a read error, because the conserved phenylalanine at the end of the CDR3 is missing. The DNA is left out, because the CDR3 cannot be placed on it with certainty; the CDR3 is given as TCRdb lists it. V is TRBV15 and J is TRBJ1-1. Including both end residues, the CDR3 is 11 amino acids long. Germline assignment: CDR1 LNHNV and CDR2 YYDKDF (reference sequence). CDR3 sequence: CATSAVGRFLI.

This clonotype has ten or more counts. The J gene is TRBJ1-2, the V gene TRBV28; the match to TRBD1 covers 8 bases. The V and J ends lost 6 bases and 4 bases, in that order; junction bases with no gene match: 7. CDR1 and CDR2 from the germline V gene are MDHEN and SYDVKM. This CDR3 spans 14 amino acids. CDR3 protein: CASSPGQGRYGYTF. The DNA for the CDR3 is TGTGCCAGCAGCCCCGGACAGGGCCGCTATGGCTACACCTTC.

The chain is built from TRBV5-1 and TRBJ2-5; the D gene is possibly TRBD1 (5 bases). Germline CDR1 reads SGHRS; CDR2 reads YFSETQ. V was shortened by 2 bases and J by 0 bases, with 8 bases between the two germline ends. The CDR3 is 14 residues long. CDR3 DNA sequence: TGCGCCAGCAGCTTTGACAGTGACCAAGAGACCCAGTACTTC. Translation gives CASSFDSDQETQYF.